This T cell receptor beta chain stems from a study of blood T cell repertoires in COVID-19 (TCRdb year 2020). For the wider study: Samples from collaborators originated in the United States, Italy and Spain and spanned both the acute and convalescent phases of COVID-19. The samples were drawn from the first 160 participants of the ongoing ImmuneRACE study and from 1,254 subjects provided by 6 global collaborators. Subjects who had been exposed to COVID-19, were actively infected with it, or had recovered from it provided the deeply sampled blood TCRbeta repertoires that made up the dataset. The repertoires were made available in a free public database intended to serve as a resource for research on the immune response to SARS-CoV-2. The material from the prospective study consisted of cDNA or gDNA derived from T cells, B-cell-depleted T cells, or PBMCs. Where HLA class I and class II types were available, the types were taken from metadata supplied by the sample provider, not from assay-based typing. A de-identified subject ID, COVID-19 status, age in years and sex were almost always included in the sample metadata.

The germline V end is reduced by 7 bases and the J end by 2 bases; junction bases left unmatched: 16. Spanning cysteine to phenylalanine, the CDR3 consists of 17 amino acids. Just CDR3 DNA is preserved here, 51 bases in frame from base 1. CDR1 is given as LNHDA and CDR2 as SQIVND, both from the germline V gene (reference sequence). The immunoSEQ Assay, a bias-controlled multiplex PCR, was used to amplify TCRbeta CDR3 regions from genomic DNA. The original methods were these. Nucleated cell counts per sample were estimated from amplification of reference gene primers within the assay. To quantify the absolute abundance of each unique TCRbeta CDR3 rearrangement, sequence reads were collapsed and filtered. For each sample, productive Simpson clonality was calculated as the square root of Simpson's diversity index over productive rearrangements. The clones in this table, taken by TCRdb from immuneACCESS, are in-frame only. Not every clone is retained; where verified, under half of the shortfall comes from an unresolved V gene, and the cause of the rest is unknown. The D gene and trimming were derived from the DNA, and the V and J assignments and clone size from that table. This sample lists some 28,000 clones; 87% were detected once. Over 8.5% of the sample rests with the top ten.

Turning to this clone: What this receptor recognizes is not known. Qualities for individual bases were not recorded, and no much larger clone is one base off.

Summary of the overall study and its limitations: Clinical and demographic metadata were provided uncurated, with the amount varying by source and participant.

Collaborating institutions collected whole blood in K2EDTA tubes following their own protocols. For TCRbeta analysis, collaborators shipped samples in one of three forms: frozen whole blood, isolated PBMCs, or DNA extracted from either of those sample types. The sequencing input was peripheral blood. This TCR came from a human donor in a cohort sampled during active COVID-19. In this chain, TRBV19 is recombined with TRBJ1-2; the central 7 bases match TRBD1. CDR3 loop: CASTLYLGQVPNYGYTF. The DNA is as follows: TGTGCCAGTACCCTATACCTTGGACAGGTCCCCAACTATGGCTACACCTTC. With all but the CDR3 taken from the reference TRBV19 and TRBJ1-2 genes, the full variable domain is: DGGITQSPKYLFRKEGQNVTLSCEQNLNHDAMYWYRQDPGQGLRLIYYSQIVNDFQKGDIAEGYSVSREKKESFPLTVTSAQKNPTAFYLCASTLYLGQVPNYGYTFGSGTRLTVV.